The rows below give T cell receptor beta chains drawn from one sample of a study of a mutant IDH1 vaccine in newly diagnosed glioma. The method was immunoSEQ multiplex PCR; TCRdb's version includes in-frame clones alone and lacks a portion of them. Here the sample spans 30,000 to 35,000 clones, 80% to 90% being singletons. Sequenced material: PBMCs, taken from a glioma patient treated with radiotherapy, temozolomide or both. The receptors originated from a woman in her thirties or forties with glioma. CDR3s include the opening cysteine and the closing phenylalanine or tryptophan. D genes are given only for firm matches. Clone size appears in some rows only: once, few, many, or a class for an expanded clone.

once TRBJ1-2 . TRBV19 TGTGCCAGTAGTATAGATCTATGGGCAGAAACTAACTATGGCTACACCTTC CASSIDLWAETNYGYTF
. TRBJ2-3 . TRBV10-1 TGCGCCAGCAGTGAGTTTGGGGACAACTCAGATACGCAGTATTTT CASSEFGDNSDTQYF
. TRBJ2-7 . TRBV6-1 TGTGCCAGCAGACCGGGACAAGGGGGGTCCTACGAGCAGTACTTC CASRPGQGGSYEQYF
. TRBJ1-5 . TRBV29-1 TGCAGCGTTGACGGGACTCTTGCTCAGTATCAGCCCCAGCATTTT CSVDGTLAQYQPQHF
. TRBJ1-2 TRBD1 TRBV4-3 TGCGCCAGCAGCCAAGGAGGGACAGCTTTTGTTGATGGCTACACCTTC CASSQGGTAFVDGYTF
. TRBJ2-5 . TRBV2 TGTGCCAGCAGTGCCCGGCGGTTCCAAGAGACCCAGTACTTC CASSARRFQETQYF
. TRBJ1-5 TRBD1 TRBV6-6 TGTGCCAGCAGTTACTCGAAGACAGGGGCAAATCAGCCCCAGCATTTT CASSYSKTGANQPQHF
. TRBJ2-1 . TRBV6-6 TGTGCCAGCAGGTCCTCGCCAGCAGGATGGGATGAGCAGTTCTTC CASRSSPAGWDEQFF
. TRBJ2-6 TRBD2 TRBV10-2 TGCGCCAGCAAGACTAGCGGGACCAGCTCTGGGGCCAACGTCCTGACTTTC CASKTSGTSSGANVLTF
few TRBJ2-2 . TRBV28 TGTGCCACCACCCATACCGGAACGAACACCGGGGAGCTGTTTTTT CATTHTGTNTGELFF
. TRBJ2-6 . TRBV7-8 TGTGCCAGCAGCTTTATGGCCAACGTCCTGACTTTC CASSFMANVLTF
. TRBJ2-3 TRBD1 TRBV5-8 TGTGCCAGCAGCCAGGTTAAAGGGGGCCCTCTTTCCGCAGATACGCAGTATTTT CASSQVKGGPLSADTQYF
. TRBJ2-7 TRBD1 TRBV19 TGTGCCAGTAGTCGGACAGGGCTGGCCTACGAGCAGTACTTC CASSRTGLAYEQYF
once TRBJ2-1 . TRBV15 TGTGCCACCAGCATCTCAGCGACCTCCTACAATGAGCAGTTCTTC CATSISATSYNEQFF
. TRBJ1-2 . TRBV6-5 TGTGCCAGCACCCTAAGGGGGGCCCAGGGCTATGGCTACACCTTC CASTLRGAQGYGYTF
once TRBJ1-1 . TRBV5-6 TGTGCCAGCAGTCTTTTCCACCGAGAAGCTTTCTTT CASSLFHREAFF
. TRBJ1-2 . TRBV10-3 TGTGCCATCAGTGAGTTACCAGGGCCAAACTATGGCTACACCTTC CAISELPGPNYGYTF
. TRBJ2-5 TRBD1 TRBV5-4 TGTGCCAGCAGCTTTGGGGACAGGGTCCAAGAGACCCAGTACTTC CASSFGDRVQETQYF
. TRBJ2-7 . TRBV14 TGTGCCAGCAGCCAATACGGTCCAGCTTCCTACGAGCAGTACTTC CASSQYGPASYEQYF
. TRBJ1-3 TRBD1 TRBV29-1 TGCAGCGTTGAAGATCGAACAGGGGACTCTGGAAACACCATATATTTT CSVEDRTGDSGNTIYF
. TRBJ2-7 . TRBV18 TGTGCCAGCTCACCCGGCCACCTCTCCTACGAGCAGTACTTC CASSPGHLSYEQYF
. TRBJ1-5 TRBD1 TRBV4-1 TGCGCCAGCAGCCACCCGGGACAGAGAAATCAGCCCCAGCATTTT CASSHPGQRNQPQHF
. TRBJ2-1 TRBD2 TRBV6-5 TGTGCCAGCAGGTTAACTAGCGGGGCGAACAATGAGCAGTTCTTC CASRLTSGANNEQFF
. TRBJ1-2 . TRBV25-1 TGTGCCAGCAGTGACGACGGAACTAACTATGGCTACACCTTC CASSDDGTNYGYTF
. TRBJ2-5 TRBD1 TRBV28 TGTGCCAGCAGTCCGGCGACAGGGTTATGGGAGACCCAGTACTTC CASSPATGLWETQYF
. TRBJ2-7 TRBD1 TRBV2 TGTGCCAGCCTCAGGGGGTTGGAGCAGTACTTC CASLRGLEQYF
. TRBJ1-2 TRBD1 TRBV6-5 TGTGCCAGCAGTCAATCAGGGGGCTATGGCTACACCTTC CASSQSGGYGYTF
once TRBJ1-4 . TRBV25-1 TGTGCCACCGCACGCGGGGAAAAACTGTTTTTT CATARGEKLFF
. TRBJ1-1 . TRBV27 TGTGCCAGCAGTTTATCTTTCGATCTAATGAACACTGAAGCTTTCTTT CASSLSFDLMNTEAFF
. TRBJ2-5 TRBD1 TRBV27 TGTGCCAGCAGTCCACCCGGGACAGGGGGCGTGACCCAGTACTTC CASSPPGTGGVTQYF
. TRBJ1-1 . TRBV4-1 TGCGCCAGCAGCCAAGATCAGAGGGCTTTCTTT CASSQDQRAFF
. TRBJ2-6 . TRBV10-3 TGTGCCATCAGTGACCCCAGAAGGGGTACCGTCCTGACTTTC CAISDPRRGTVLTF
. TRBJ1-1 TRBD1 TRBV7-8 TGTGCCAGCAGCTGGCAACCGGGACAGGGCGTGAAAGCTTTCTTT CASSWQPGQGVKAFF
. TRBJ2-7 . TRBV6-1 TGTGCCAGCAGTCTTACAGGAACCTACGAGCAGTACTTC CASSLTGTYEQYF
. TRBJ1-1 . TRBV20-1 TGCCGCACCGGGCCGAACACTGAAGCTTTCTTT CRTGPNTEAFF
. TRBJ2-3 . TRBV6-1 TGTGCCAGCAGTTATAGCGGAGACACAGATACGCAGTATTTT CASSYSGDTDTQYF
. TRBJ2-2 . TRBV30 TGTGCCTGGATGCCAGGGAGGTTCACCGGGGAGCTGTTTTTT CAWMPGRFTGELFF
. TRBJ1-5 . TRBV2 TGTGCCAGCAACCAAAACAGGGTCGCGTATAGCAATCAGCCCCAGCATTTT CASNQNRVAYSNQPQHF
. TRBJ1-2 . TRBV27 TGTGCCAGCAGTTTATCGGCCCTCGGGGTCTATGGCTACACCTTC CASSLSALGVYGYTF
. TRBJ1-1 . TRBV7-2 TGTGCCAGCAGCTCCAGACAGGCCCTAGCTTTCTTT CASSSRQALAFF
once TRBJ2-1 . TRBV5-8 TGTGCCAGCAGATCAGGTCCGAGCTCCTACAATGAGCAGTTCTTC CASRSGPSSYNEQFF
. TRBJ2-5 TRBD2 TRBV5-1 TGCGCCAGCAGCGAATATAGCGGGAGGGCCGGAGAGACCCAGTACTTC CASSEYSGRAGETQYF
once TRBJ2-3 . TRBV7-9 TGTGCCAGCAGCTTATCACCTCCCGGGTCGTATTTT CASSLSPPGSYF
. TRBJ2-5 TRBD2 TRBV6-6 TGTGCCAGCAGTTACGCGGGGGGACAAGAGACCCAGTACTTC CASSYAGGQETQYF
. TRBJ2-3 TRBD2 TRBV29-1 TGCAGCGTTGACCCACGAGGGCTAGCGGGAGGTCTTGATACGCAGTATTTT CSVDPRGLAGGLDTQYF
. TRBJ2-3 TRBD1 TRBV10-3 TGTGCCATCAGTGAGTCAATCCGGACAGGGGCAGATACGCAGTATTTT CAISESIRTGADTQYF
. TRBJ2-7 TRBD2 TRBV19 TGTGCCAGTAGTATAACTAGCGGGAGCACCTACGAGCAGTACTTC CASSITSGSTYEQYF
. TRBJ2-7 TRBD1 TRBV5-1 TGCGCCAGCAGCCCGGACAGGGTAGGGTCCTACGAGCAGTACTTC CASSPDRVGSYEQYF
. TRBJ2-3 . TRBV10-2 TGCGCCACCAACACAGATACGCAGTATTTT CATNTDTQYF
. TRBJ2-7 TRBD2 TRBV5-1 TGCGCCAGCAGCTTGGTCGGGCGGGGGGCTCTCGAGCAGTACTTC CASSLVGRGALEQYF
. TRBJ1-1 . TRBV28 TGTGCCAGCAAAACCCTAGGGGGTGTGGGGAACACTGAAGCTTTCTTT CASKTLGGVGNTEAFF
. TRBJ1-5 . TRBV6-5 TGTGCCAGCAGTTACAGGCCCAGGGATCAGCCCCAGCATTTT CASSYRPRDQPQHF
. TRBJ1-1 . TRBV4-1 TGCGCCAGCAGCCAACCGACTTTTATGAACACTGAAGCTTTCTTT CASSQPTFMNTEAFF
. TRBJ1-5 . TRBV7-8 TGTGCCAGCAGCTTAGGGCCCTCGGGCAATCAGCCCCAGCATTTT CASSLGPSGNQPQHF
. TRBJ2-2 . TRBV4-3 TGCGCCAGCAGCCAAGAGGGAGGGGGCGGGGAGCTGTTTTTT CASSQEGGGGELFF